The 3 T cell receptor beta chains reported below all come from one sample, sequenced in a study of T cell responses to AZD1222 COVID-19 vaccine. TCRdb's copy holds only in-frame clones and misses some; the assay was immunoSEQ multiplex PCR. Of 130,000 or so clones in the sample, roughly 90% are singletons; the top ten hold 2.5% to 3.5%. Material: peripheral blood, obtained on day 0 of AZD1222 vaccination. These receptors originate from an adult in good health.

The V gene is TRBV3-1 (or the pseudogene TRBV3-2), the J gene TRBJ2-2; 7 bases line up with TRBD1. CDR3 length equals 17 residues. Unmatched junction bases numbered 4, after V lost 0 bases and J lost 0 bases. The germline gives CDR1 LGHDT, CDR2 YNNKEL (reference sequence). CDR3 amino acids: CASSQEGQGANTGELFF. The DNA for the CDR3 is TGTGCCAGCAGCCAAGAGGGGCAGGGGGCGAACACCGGGGAGCTGTTTTTT.

The J gene is TRBJ2-7, the V gene TRBV6-5; no reliable D call. The CDR3 covers 13 residues. CDR1 is MNHEY, CDR2 SVGAGI, per germline. V gave up 4 bases and J gave up 3 bases, with 10 bases separating them. DNA for the CDR3: TGTGCCAGCAGTTCACCACGTAGCTACGAGCAGTACTTC. As protein: CASSSPRSYEQYF.

The chain couples TRBV9 to TRBJ1-3; 9 positions match TRBD1. Trimming at V came to 5 bases and at J to 7 bases, leaving 10 bases not matched to a gene. The CDR3 totals 15 residues. The germline CDR1 and CDR2 sequences are SGDLS and YYNGEE. CDR3 region: CASSTEGGTGNTIYF. The CDR3 DNA sequence: TGTGCCAGCAGTACCGAGGGCGGGACAGGGAACACCATATATTTT.